These T cell receptor beta chains were read from a single sample in a study of T cells in localized non-small cell lung cancer. Only in-frame clones appear in the TCRdb table, and some are missing; sequencing was by immunoSEQ multiplex PCR. Of approximately 60,000 clones listed, roughly 90% are singletons. The sample was peripheral blood, taken before any cancer treatment. The receptors stem from a woman aged 40-75 years with stage I lung adenocarcinoma. CDR3s include the opening cysteine and the closing phenylalanine or tryptophan. A D gene is named only where the DNA matches it firmly. Clone size is shown for a subset of rows, as once, few, many or a class of expanded clone.

J,D,size,V,CDR3,DNA
TRBJ1-3,TRBD1,NA,TRBV6-5,CASSYVSTGSGNTIYF,TGTGCCAGCAGTTATGTGTCGACAGGGTCTGGAAACACCATATATTTT
TRBJ2-1,TRBD2,NA,TRBV28,CASSPGSLAGVYYNEQFF,TGTGCCAGCAGCCCTGGGAGCCTAGCGGGGGTCTACTACAATGAGCAGTTCTTC
TRBJ2-2,NA,few,TRBV13,CASQKDPYTGELFF,TGTGCCAGCCAAAAAGATCCCTACACCGGGGAGCTGTTTTTT
TRBJ2-1,TRBD2,few,TRBV18,CASSPTASGSNEQFF,TGTGCCAGCTCACCAACGGCTAGCGGGAGCAATGAGCAGTTCTTC
TRBJ1-2,NA,NA,TRBV5-1,CASKVDSNHGYTF,TGCGCCAGCAAGGTGGACTCCAACCATGGCTACACCTTC
TRBJ2-5,NA,NA,TRBV15,CATSREEGRGETQYF,TGTGCCACCAGCAGAGAGGAGGGCCGGGGAGAGACCCAGTACTTC
TRBJ2-1,TRBD2,NA,TRBV4-1,CASSQEFYQREKNEQFF,TGCGCCAGCAGCCAAGAATTTTACCAGCGGGAGAAAAATGAGCAGTTCTTC
TRBJ1-2,NA,NA,TRBV5-1,CASSLGGTGYTF,TGCGCCAGCAGCTTGGGAGGGACTGGCTACACCTTC
TRBJ1-1,NA,NA,TRBV10-2,CASSDDHRVYMNTEAFF,TGCGCCAGCAGTGACGACCACAGGGTATACATGAACACTGAAGCTTTCTTT
TRBJ2-1,TRBD1,NA,TRBV19,CASRIGQGGYNEQFF,TGTGCCAGTAGAATAGGACAGGGCGGCTACAATGAGCAGTTCTTC
TRBJ1-3,NA,NA,TRBV30,CATGTTTIGNTIYF,TGTGCCACCGGGACGACAACTATAGGAAACACCATATATTTT
TRBJ1-1,NA,NA,TRBV30,CAWSIPGSGEAFF,TGTGCCTGGAGTATACCAGGGTCCGGTGAAGCTTTCTTT
TRBJ1-2,NA,NA,TRBV11-1,CASSGSGYTF,TGTGCCAGCAGCGGGAGCGGCTACACCTTC
TRBJ1-1,NA,once,TRBV6-5,CASLPNTVNTEAFF,TGTGCCAGCCTCCCTAATACGGTGAACACTGAAGCTTTCTTT
TRBJ2-7,TRBD1,NA,TRBV11-3,CASSLRDRDSEQYF,TGTGCCAGCAGCTTACGGGACAGGGACAGCGAGCAGTACTTC
TRBJ2-4,TRBD2,NA,TRBV27,CASSTLTSGGAWNIQYF,TGTGCCAGCAGTACGCTGACTAGCGGGGGGGCCTGGAACATTCAGTACTTC
TRBJ2-2,TRBD2,NA,TRBV7-2,CASSSHAGGLTGELFF,TGTGCCAGCAGCTCCCATGCGGGAGGGCTTACCGGGGAGCTGTTTTTT